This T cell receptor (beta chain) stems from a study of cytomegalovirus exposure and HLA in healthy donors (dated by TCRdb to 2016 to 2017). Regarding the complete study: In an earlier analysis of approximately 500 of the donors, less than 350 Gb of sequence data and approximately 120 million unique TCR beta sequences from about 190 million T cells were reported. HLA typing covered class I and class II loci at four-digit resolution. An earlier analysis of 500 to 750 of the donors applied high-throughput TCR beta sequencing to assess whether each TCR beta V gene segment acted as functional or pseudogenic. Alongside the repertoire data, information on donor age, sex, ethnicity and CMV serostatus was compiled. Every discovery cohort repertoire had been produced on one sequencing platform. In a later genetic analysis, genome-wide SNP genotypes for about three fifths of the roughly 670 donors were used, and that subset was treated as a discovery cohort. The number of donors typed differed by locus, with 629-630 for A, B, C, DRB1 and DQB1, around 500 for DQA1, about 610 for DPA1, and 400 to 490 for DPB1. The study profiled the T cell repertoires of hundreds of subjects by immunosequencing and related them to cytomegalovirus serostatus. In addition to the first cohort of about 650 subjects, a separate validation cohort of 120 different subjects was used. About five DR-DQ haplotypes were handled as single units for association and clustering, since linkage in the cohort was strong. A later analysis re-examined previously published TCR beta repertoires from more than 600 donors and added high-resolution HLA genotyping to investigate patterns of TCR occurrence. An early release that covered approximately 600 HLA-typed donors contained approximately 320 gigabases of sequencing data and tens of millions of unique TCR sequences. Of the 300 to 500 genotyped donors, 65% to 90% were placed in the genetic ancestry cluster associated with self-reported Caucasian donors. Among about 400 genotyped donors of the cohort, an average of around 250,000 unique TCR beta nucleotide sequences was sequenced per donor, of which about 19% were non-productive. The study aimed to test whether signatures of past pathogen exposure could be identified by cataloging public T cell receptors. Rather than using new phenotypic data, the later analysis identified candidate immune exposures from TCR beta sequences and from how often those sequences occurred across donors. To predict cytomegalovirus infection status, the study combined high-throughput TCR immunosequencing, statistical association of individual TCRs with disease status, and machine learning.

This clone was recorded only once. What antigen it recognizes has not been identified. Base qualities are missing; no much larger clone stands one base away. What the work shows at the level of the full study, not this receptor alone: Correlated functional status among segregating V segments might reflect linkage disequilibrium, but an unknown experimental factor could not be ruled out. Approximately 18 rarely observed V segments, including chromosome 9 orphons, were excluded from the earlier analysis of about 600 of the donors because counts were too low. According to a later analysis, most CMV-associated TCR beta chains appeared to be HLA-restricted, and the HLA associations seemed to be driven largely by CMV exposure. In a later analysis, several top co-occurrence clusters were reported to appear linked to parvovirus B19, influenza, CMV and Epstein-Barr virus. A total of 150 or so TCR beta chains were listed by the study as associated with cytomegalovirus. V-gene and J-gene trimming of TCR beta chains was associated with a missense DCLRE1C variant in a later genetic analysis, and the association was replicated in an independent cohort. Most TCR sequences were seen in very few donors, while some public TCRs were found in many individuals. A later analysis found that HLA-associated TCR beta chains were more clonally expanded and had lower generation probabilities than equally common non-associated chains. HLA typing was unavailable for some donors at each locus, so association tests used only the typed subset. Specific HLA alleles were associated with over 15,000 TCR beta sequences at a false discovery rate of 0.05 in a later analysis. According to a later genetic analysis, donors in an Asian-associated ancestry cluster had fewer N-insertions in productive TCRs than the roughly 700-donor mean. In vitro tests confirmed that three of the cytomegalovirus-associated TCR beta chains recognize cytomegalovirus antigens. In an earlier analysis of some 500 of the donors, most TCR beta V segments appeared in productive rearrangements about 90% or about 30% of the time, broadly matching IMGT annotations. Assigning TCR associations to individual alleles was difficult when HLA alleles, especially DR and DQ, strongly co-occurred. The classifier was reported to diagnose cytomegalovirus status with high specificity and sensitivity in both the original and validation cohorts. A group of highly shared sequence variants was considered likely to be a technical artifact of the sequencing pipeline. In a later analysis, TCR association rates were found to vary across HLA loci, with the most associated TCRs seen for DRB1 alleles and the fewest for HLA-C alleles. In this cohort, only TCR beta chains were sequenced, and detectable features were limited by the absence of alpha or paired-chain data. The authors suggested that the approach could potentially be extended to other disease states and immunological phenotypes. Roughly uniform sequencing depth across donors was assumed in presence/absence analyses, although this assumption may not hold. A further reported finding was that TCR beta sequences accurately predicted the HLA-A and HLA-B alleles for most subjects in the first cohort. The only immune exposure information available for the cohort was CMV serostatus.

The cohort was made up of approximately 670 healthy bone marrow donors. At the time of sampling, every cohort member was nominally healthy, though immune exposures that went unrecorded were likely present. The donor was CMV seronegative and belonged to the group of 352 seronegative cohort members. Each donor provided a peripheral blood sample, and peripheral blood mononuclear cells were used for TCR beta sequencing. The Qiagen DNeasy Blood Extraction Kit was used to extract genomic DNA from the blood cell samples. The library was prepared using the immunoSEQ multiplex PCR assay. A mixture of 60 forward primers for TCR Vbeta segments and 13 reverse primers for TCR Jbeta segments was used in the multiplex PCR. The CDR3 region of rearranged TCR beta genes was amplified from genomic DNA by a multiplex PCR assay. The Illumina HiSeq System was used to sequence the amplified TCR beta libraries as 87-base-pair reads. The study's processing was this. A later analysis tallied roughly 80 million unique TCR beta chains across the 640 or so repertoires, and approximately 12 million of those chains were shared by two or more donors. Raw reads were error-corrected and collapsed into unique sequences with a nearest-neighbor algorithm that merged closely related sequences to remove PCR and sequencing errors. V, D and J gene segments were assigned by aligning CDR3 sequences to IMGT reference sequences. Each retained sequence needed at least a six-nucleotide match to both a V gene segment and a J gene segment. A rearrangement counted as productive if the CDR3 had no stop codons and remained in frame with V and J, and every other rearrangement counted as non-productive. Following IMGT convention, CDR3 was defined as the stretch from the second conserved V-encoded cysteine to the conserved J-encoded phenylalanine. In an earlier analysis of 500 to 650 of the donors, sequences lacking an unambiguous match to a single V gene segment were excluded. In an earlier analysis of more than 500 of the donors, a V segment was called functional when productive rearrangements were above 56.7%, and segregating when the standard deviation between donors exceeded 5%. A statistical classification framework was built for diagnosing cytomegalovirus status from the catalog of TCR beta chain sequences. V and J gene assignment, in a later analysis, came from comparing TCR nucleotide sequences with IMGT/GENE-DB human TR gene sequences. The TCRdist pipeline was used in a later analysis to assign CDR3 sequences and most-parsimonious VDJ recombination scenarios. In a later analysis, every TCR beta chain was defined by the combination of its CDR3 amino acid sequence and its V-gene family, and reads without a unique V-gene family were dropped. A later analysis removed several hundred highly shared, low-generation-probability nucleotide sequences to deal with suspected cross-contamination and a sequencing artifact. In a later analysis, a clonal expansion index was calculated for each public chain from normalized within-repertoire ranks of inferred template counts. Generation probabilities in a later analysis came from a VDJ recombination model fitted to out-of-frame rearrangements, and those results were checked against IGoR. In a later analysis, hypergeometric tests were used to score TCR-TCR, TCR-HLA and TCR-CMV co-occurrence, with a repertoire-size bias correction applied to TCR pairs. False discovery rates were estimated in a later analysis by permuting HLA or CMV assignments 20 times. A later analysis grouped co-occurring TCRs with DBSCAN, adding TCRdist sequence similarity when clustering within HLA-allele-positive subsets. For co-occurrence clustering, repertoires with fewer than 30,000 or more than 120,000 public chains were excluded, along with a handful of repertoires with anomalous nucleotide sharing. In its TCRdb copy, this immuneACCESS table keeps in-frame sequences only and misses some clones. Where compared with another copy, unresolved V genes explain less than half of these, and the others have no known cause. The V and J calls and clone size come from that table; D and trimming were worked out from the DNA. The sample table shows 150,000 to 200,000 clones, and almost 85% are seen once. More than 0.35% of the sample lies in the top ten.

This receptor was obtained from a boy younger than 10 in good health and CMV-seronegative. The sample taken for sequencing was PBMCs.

CDR3 sequence: CASSEIKAGAETQYF. The nucleotide sequence is given as TGTGCCAGCAGTGAAATAAAGGCGGGGGCTGAGACCCAGTACTTC. This sequence uses TRBV2 and TRBJ2-5; TRBD2 is possibly the D segment (7 matching bases). V drops 2 bases and J drops 5 bases, leaving 15 bases in between. CDR1 is given as SNHLY and CDR2 as FYNNEI, both from the germline V gene. The CDR3 numbers 15 residues from cysteine through phenylalanine. This entry keeps only the CDR3 DNA: 45 bases, framed from base 1.